The clone carrying this T cell receptor (beta chain) was counted a few times. Its target is not known. This CDR3 region has 16 residues. Trimming removed 4 bases at V and 6 bases at J, with 21 bases between. The germline V gene has CDR1 MDHEN and CDR2 SYDVKM. These data are taken from a study of T cell repertoires in cytomegalovirus infection. General study results and limits: CMV carriers with the relevant HLA were identified by cumulative public TCR beta family frequency. HLA-C-restricted, CMV-specific TCR beta clonotypes were dominant ex vivo.

TCRdb fed the reads into MiXCR, producing one record per CDR3 protein. Among under 350,000 distinct CDR3 sequences, over 7.5% were seen once, and the ten largest hold approximately 4.5%. The specimen was PBMCs. The TCR sequence derives from a human donor in good health (CMV status not recorded). Some clones in this sample may be carry-over from other donors' samples. The chain uses TRBV28 and TRBJ1-2; D might be TRBD1 (5 bases). The CDR3 spells CASSSPASGWANGYTF. CDR3 DNA sequence: TGTGCCAGCAGTTCGCCGGCGTCAGGGTGGGCAAATGGCTACACCTTC.